The rows below give T cell receptor beta chains drawn from one sample of a study of identical twins. One entry per CDR3 protein, called by TCRdb with MiXCR from the 5' RACE reads. The sample consists of 400,000 to 500,000 distinct CDR3 sequences, about a fifth of them appearing once. The sample taken for sequencing was naive T cells sorted from blood. These receptors came from a man aged 50 to 60 in good health. Each CDR3 is given with its conserved first and last residue. D genes are given only for firm matches. The listing skips clone size in some rows; elsewhere it reads once, few, many or a size class.

>TRBV7-2|.|.|TRBJ2-1
CASSRLAAGYNEQFF
TGTGCCAGCAGCCGACTGGCGGCGGGATACAATGAGCAGTTCTTC
>TRBV27|.|.|TRBJ2-5
CASSLLAGARTQYF
TGTGCCAGCAGTTTACTGGCAGGGGCACGGACCCAGTACTTC
>TRBV4-2|.|.|TRBJ1-6
CASSRGNSPLHF
TGTGCCAGCAGCCGGGGTAATTCACCCCTCCACTTT
>TRBV7-9|few|TRBD2|TRBJ2-1
CASSGGTSGPYNEQFF
TGTGCCAGCAGCGGAGGAACTAGCGGGCCATACAATGAGCAGTTCTTC
>TRBV5-1|many|.|TRBJ2-7
CASSLIRGLSSYEQYF
TGCGCCAGCAGCTTGATCCGGGGGTTGAGCTCCTACGAGCAGTACTTC
>TRBV11-2|few|TRBD2|TRBJ2-7
CASSFSLAGESYEQYF
TGTGCCAGCAGCTTTTCTCTAGCGGGAGAATCCTACGAGCAGTACTTC
>TRBV20-1|.|.|TRBJ2-5
CSASIQERETQYF
TGCAGTGCTTCCATACAGGAACGAGAGACCCAGTACTTC
>TRBV7-2|.|TRBD2|TRBJ2-3
CASSHQTSGADTQYF
TGTGCCAGCAGCCACCAAACTAGCGGGGCGGATACGCAGTATTTT
>TRBV5-1|.|.|TRBJ2-1
CASSLDGGLTYNEQFF
TGCGCCAGCAGCTTGGATGGGGGTCTGACCTACAATGAGCAGTTCTTC
>TRBV18|many|.|TRBJ1-1
CASSRRGASLNTEAFF
TGTGCCAGCTCACGTAGAGGTGCGAGCTTGAACACTGAAGCTTTCTTT
>TRBV20-1|few|TRBD1|TRBJ2-3
CSASGTGSTDTQYF
TGCAGTGCTAGCGGGACAGGGAGCACAGATACGCAGTATTTT
>TRBV9|few|.|TRBJ2-3
CASSVGVSADTQYF
TGTGCCAGCAGCGTAGGTGTTAGCGCAGATACGCAGTATTTT
>TRBV12-3/TRBV12-4|many|.|TRBJ2-2
CASSLWGTGELFF
TGTGCCAGCAGTTTGTGGGGCACCGGGGAGCTGTTTTTT
>TRBV29-1|few|.|TRBJ2-2
CSVVLRVNTGELFF
TGCAGCGTTGTTCTCCGGGTTAACACCGGGGAGCTGTTTTTT
>TRBV9|many|.|TRBJ2-7
CASSEIDSSYEQYF
TGTGCCAGCAGCGAAATAGACAGTTCCTACGAGCAGTACTTC
>TRBV24-1|many|.|TRBJ2-1
CATSDPRDSNEQFF
TGTGCCACCAGTGACCCTCGAGACTCCAATGAGCAGTTCTTC
>TRBV10-1|few|.|TRBJ2-7
CASSEFSGNYEQYF
TGCGCCAGCAGTGAGTTCTCCGGGAACTACGAGCAGTACTTC
>TRBV12-3/TRBV12-4|few|.|TRBJ1-2
CASTQTVHYGYTF
TGTGCCAGCACCCAGACAGTTCACTATGGCTACACCTTC
>TRBV20-1|few|TRBD2|TRBJ2-7
CSAPTRLAGGDSSYEQYF
TGCAGTGCTCCCACCAGACTAGCGGGAGGGGACAGCTCCTACGAGCAGTACTTC
>TRBV6-2/TRBV6-3|.|TRBD1|TRBJ2-7
CASSPWGQGYEQYF
TGTGCCAGCAGTCCCTGGGGACAGGGGTACGAGCAGTACTTC
>TRBV5-1|few|TRBD1|TRBJ1-2
CASSGGQPYGYTF
TGCGCCAGCAGCGGGGGACAGCCGTATGGCTACACCTTC
>TRBV20-1|few|.|TRBJ1-4
CSAPMGVNEKLFF
TGCAGTGCCCCGATGGGGGTTAATGAAAAACTGTTTTTT
>TRBV7-8|many|.|TRBJ1-1
CASSLHHGGTQNTEAFF
TGTGCCAGCAGCTTACATCATGGGGGGACACAGAACACTGAAGCTTTCTTT
>TRBV29-1|many|TRBD1|TRBJ2-1
CSARTGGDEQFF
TGCAGCGCCCGGACAGGGGGCGATGAGCAGTTCTTC
>TRBV4-1|few|.|TRBJ2-2
CASSQVLVTTGELFF
TGCGCCAGCAGCCAAGTATTGGTCACCACCGGGGAGCTGTTTTTT
>TRBV5-1|many|.|TRBJ2-1
CASSAENEQFF
TGCGCCAGCAGCGCTGAGAATGAGCAGTTCTTC
>TRBV24-1|.|.|TRBJ2-3
CATSAGKGTQYF
TGTGCCACCAGTGCGGGCAAGGGTACGCAGTATTTT
>TRBV6-2/TRBV6-3|many|TRBD2|TRBJ2-5
CASSYSTGLAAILSETQYF
TGTGCCAGCAGTTACTCGACCGGACTAGCGGCCATCCTGAGCGAGACCCAGTACTTC
>TRBV2|.|.|TRBJ2-4
CASSNGGGGKNIQYF
TGTGCCAGCAGTAACGGGGGTGGTGGCAAAAACATTCAGTACTTC
>TRBV29-1|many|TRBD1|TRBJ2-7
CSAAGGLNSYEQYF
TGCAGCGCTGCAGGGGGCCTTAACTCCTACGAGCAGTACTTC
>TRBV5-1|few|.|TRBJ2-1
CASSPVSVYNEQFF
TGCGCCAGCAGCCCCGTGAGTGTCTACAATGAGCAGTTCTTC
>TRBV9|.|.|TRBJ2-7
CASSVDGKRSYEQYF
TGTGCCAGCAGCGTAGACGGTAAGAGATCCTACGAGCAGTACTTC
>TRBV4-3|many|TRBD2|TRBJ2-7
CASSQDRGTSGEQYF
TGCGCCAGCAGCCAAGATCGTGGGACTAGCGGCGAGCAGTACTTC
>TRBV29-1|.|.|TRBJ2-3
CSTRGTDTQYF
TGCAGCACCAGGGGCACAGATACGCAGTATTTT
>TRBV10-3|many|TRBD2|TRBJ2-1
CAIRGTSGALYNEQFF
TGTGCCATCAGGGGGACTAGCGGAGCCCTCTACAATGAGCAGTTCTTC
>TRBV9|few|TRBD1|TRBJ1-6
CASSVVWDRSYNSPLHF
TGTGCCAGCAGCGTAGTGTGGGACAGAAGCTATAATTCACCCCTCCACTTT
>TRBV7-2|.|.|TRBJ2-2
CASSLGGEPGELFF
TGTGCCAGCAGCTTGGGCGGTGAACCCGGGGAGCTGTTTTTT
>TRBV20-1|many|.|TRBJ1-2
CSADPGSSYNYGYTF
TGCAGTGCTGACCCGGGCTCATCGTATAACTATGGCTACACCTTC
>TRBV6-1|many|.|TRBJ2-3
CASSEGPLSTDTQYF
TGTGCCAGCAGTGAGGGCCCGCTAAGCACAGATACGCAGTATTTT
>TRBV20-1|.|.|TRBJ1-4
CSARGQPRAEKLLF
TGCAGTGCTAGAGGACAGCCCCGAGCTGAAAAACTGCTTTTT
>TRBV12-3/TRBV12-4|few|.|TRBJ1-2
CASSSGLGYTF
TGTGCCAGCAGTTCAGGGTTAGGCTACACCTTC
>TRBV5-1|.|.|TRBJ2-2
CAGSFYKTGELFF
TGCGCCGGCAGCTTCTACAAAACCGGGGAGCTGTTTTTT
>TRBV27|few|.|TRBJ1-6
CASSFSGHDHSPLHF
TGTGCCAGCAGTTTTTCGGGGCACGACCATTCACCCCTCCACTTT
>TRBV14|.|TRBD1|TRBJ2-7
CASSQSWTGGLYEQYF
TGTGCCAGCAGCCAGAGCTGGACAGGGGGCCTCTACGAGCAGTACTTC